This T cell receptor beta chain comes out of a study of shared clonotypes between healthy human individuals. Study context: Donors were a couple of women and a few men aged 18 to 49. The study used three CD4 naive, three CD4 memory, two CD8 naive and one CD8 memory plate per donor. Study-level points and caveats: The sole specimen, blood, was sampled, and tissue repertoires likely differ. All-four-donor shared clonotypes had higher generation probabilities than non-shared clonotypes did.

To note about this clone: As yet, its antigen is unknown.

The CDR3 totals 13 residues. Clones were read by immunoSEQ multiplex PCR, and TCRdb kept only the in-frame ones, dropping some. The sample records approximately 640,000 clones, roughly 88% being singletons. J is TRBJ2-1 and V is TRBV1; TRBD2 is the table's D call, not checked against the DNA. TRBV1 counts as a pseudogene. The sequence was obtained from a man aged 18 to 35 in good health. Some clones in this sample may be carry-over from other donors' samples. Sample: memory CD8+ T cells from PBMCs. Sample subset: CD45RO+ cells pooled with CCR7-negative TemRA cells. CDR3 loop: CTSSHGLYNEQFF. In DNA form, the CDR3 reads TGCACCAGCAGCCATGGACTATACAATGAGCAGTTCTTC.